The table lists the clone carrying this T cell receptor (beta chain) with a few counts. The length of the CDR3 is 15 residues. Trimming removed 3 bases at V and 3 bases at J, with 12 bases between. Germline V gives CDR1 SGHTA, CDR2 FQGNSA. This entry comes from a study of OX40 agonist ivuxolimab in advanced cancers. Study summary: Mean age 60 years, range roughly 23 to 79; 82.7% male. Having had anti-PD-1, anti-PD-L1 or anti-CTLA-4 therapy before was allowed, and over 35% had some.

Here immunoSEQ multiplex PCR was the method, and the copy in TCRdb shows in-frame clones only, minus some. The sample includes some 97,000 clones, 75% to 95% of them seen just once. The origin of this receptor is an adult with an advanced solid tumor such as melanoma, head and neck, liver or kidney cancer. The V call is TRBV7-2, the J call TRBJ1-5; D is perhaps TRBD1 (6 bases). The sample was CD4+ or CD8+ T cells sorted from blood, taken in a trial of the OX40 agonist ivuxolimab. The CDR3 coding sequence is TGTGCCAGCAGCTTCGGCGACAGGAACAATCAGCCCCAGCATTTT. Translation: CASSFGDRNNQPQHF. Using reference TRBV7-2 and TRBJ1-5 for the parts outside the CDR3, the full variable domain is GAGVSQSPSNKVTEKGKDVELRCDPISGHTALYWYRQSLGQGLEFLIYFQGNSAPDKSGLPSDRFSAERTGGSVSTLTIQRTQQEDSAVYLCASSFGDRNNQPQHFGDGTRLSIL.